This TCR beta chain was recorded in a study of blood T cells in healthy people across ages. With 6 bases clipped from V and 1 base from J, the junction kept 5 bases outside the gene matches. The germline V gene encodes CDR1 MGHDK and CDR2 SYGVNS. The CDR3 is made up of 14 amino acids. The use of a sample-barcoded 5' primer and a J-beta primer mix characterized a second PCR of roughly 6 to 11 cycles. The yield of each sample was at least 3 million CDR3-containing paired-end reads. TCRdb analysed the 5' RACE reads with MiXCR anew, one entry per CDR3 protein. Seen here are 660,000 or so distinct CDR3 sequences, roughly 53% observed once, and the top ten hold over 30%. Researchers isolated at least 6 million PBMCs per sample. The extraction recovered at least 5 micrograms of total RNA per sample.

The chain employs TRBV25-1 and TRBJ2-5; 7 nucleotides align to TRBD2. This sequence was found in a man aged 55 to 69 in good health. The sequenced material came from blood. CDR3 nucleotides: TGTGCCAGCAGCCTAGCGGACTTCCAAGAGACCCAGTACTTC. It is translated as CASSLADFQETQYF.